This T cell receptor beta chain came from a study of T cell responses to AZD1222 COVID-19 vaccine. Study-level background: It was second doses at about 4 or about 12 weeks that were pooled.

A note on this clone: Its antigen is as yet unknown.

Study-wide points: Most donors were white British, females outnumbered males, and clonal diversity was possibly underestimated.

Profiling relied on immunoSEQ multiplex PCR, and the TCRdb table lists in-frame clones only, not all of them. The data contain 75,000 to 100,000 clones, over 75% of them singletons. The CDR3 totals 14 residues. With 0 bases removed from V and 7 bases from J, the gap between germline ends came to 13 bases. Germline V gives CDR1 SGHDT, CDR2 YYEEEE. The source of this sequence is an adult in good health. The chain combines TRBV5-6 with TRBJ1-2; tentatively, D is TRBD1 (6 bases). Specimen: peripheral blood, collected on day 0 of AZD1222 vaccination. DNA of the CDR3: TGTGCCAGCAGCTTGGCCATGGGGGCACGTGGCTACACCTTC. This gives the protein CASSLAMGARGYTF.